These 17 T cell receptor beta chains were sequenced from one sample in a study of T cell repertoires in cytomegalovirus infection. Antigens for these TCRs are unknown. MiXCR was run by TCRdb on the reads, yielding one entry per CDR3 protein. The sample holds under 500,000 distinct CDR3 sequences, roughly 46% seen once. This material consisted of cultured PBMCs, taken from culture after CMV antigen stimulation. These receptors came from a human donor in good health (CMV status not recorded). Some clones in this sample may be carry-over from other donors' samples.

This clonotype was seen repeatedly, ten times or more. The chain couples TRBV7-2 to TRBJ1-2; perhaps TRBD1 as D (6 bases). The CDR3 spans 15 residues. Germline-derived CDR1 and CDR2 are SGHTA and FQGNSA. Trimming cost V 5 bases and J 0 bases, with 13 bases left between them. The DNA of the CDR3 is TGTGCCAGCAGCACCCGACGGACAGCTAACTATGGCTACACCTTC. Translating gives CASSTRRTANYGYTF.

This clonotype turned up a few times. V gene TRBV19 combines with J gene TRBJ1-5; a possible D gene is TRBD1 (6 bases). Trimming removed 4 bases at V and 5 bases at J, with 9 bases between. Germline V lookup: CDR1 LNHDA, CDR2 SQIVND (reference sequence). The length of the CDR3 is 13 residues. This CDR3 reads CASSTQGYQPQHF. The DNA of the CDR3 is TGTGCCAGTAGTACACAGGGATATCAGCCCCAGCATTTT.

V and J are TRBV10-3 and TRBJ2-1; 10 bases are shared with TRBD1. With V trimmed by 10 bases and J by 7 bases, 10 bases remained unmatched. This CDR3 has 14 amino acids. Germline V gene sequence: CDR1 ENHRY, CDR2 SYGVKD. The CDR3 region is CATLRDRGINEQFF. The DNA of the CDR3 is TGTGCCACCCTCCGGGACAGGGGAATAAATGAGCAGTTCTTC.

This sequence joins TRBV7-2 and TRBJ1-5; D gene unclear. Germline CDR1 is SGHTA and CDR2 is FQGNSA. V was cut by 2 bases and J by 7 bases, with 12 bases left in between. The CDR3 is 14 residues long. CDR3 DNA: TGTGCCAGCAGCTTATACGGGTTTGACCAGCCCCAGCATTTT. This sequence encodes CASSLYGFDQPQHF.

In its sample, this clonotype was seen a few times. CDR3 in DNA: TGTGCCATCAGTGGTGAGGGAACCTACGAGCAGTACTTC. Amino acids: CAISGEGTYEQYF. The V and J genes are TRBV10-3 and TRBJ2-7; possibly TRBD2 for D (5 bases). The CDR3 totals 13 residues. Germline CDR1 ENHRY, CDR2 SYGVKD. The ends were cut back, 4 bases at V and 2 bases at J, with 9 bases in the middle.

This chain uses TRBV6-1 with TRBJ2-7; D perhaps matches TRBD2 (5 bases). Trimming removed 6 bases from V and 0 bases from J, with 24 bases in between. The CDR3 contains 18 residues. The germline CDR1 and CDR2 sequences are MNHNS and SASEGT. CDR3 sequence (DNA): TGTGCCAGCAGCCCGGAAGAGGTGGCCAGACTACTCTCCTACGAGCAGTACTTC. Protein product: CASSPEEVARLLSYEQYF.

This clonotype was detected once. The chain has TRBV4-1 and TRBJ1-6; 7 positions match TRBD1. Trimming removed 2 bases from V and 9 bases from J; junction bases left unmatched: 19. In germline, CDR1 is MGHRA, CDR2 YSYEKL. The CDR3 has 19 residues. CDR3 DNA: TGCGCCAGCAGCCAAAATGGGTCATGGACAGGAGATCTGGGTTCACCCCTCCACTTT. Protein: CASSQNGSWTGDLGSPLHF.

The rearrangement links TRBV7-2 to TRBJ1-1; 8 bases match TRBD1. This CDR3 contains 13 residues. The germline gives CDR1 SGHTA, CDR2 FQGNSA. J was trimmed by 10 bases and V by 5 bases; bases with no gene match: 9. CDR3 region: CASSPGQGAGAFF. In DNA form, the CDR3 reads TGTGCCAGCAGCCCAGGACAGGGTGCGGGAGCTTTCTTT. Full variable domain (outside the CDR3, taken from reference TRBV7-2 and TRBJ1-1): GAGVSQSPSNKVTEKGKDVELRCDPISGHTALYWYRQSLGQGLEFLIYFQGNSAPDKSGLPSDRFSAERTGGSVSTLTIQRTQQEDSAVYLCASSPGQGAGAFFGQGTRLTVV.

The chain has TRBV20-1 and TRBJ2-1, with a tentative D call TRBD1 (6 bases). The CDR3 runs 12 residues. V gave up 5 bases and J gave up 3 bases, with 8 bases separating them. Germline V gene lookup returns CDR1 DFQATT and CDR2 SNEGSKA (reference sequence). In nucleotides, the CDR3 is TGCAGTGCTGCACAGGGCTACAATGAGCAGTTCTTC. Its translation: CSAAQGYNEQFF.

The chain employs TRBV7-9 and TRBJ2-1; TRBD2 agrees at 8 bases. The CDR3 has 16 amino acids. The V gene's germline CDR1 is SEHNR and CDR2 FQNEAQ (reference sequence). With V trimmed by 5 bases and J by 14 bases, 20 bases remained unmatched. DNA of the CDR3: TGTGCCAGCAGCCCTAGTGCTGCTAGCGGGTGGCCCAAGGAGTTCTTC. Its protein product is CASSPSAASGWPKEFF. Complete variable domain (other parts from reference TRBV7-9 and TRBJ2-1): DTGVSQNPRHKITKRGQNVTFRCDPISEHNRLYWYRQTLGQGPEFLTYFQNEAQLEKSRLLSDRFSAERPKGSFSTLEIQRTEQGDSAMYLCASSPSAASGWPKEFFGPGTRLTVL.

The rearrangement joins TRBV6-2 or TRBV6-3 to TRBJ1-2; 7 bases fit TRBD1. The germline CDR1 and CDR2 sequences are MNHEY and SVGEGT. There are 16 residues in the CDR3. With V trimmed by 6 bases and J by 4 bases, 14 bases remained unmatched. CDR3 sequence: CASSPKTGPSPYGYTF. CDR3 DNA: TGTGCCAGCAGCCCTAAGACAGGGCCCTCACCCTATGGCTACACCTTC.

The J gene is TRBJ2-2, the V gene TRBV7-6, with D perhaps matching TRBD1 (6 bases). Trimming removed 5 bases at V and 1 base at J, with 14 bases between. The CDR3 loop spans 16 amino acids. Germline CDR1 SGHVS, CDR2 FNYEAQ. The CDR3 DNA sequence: TGTGCCAGCAGCGAAACCGGGACAAAGAACACCGGGGAGCTGTTTTTT. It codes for CASSETGTKNTGELFF. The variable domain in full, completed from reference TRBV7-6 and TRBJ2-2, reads GAGVSQSPRYKVTKRGQDVALRCDPISGHVSLYWYRQALGQGPEFLTYFNYEAQQDKSGLPNDRFSAERPEGSISTLTIQRTEQRDSAMYRCASSETGTKNTGELFFGEGSRLTVL.

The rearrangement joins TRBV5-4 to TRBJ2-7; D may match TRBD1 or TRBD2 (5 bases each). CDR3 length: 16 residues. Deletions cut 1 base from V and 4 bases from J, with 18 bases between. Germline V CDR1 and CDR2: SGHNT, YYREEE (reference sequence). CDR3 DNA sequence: TGTGCCAGCAGCTTGAATCAGAGAGGGACCTCATACGAGCAGTACTTC. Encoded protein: CASSLNQRGTSYEQYF.

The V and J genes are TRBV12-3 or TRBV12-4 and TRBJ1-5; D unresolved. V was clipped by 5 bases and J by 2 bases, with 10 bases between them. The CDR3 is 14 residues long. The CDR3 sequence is CASSTFGRNQPQHF. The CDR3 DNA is TGTGCCAGCAGTACCTTCGGACGCAATCAGCCCCAGCATTTT.

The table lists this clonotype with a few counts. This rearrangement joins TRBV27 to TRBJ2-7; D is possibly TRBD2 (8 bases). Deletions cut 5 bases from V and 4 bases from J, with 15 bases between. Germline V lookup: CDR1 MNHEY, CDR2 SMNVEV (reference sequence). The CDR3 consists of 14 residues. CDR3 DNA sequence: TGTGCCAGCAGTCCCCGGGGGGGACAGTACGAGCAGTACTTC. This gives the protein CASSPRGGQYEQYF.

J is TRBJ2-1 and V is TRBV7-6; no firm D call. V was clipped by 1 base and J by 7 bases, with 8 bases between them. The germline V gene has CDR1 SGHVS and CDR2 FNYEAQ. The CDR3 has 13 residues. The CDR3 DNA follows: TGTGCCAGCAGCTTAGGCCAAACGAATGAGCAGTTCTTC. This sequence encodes CASSLGQTNEQFF.

CDR3 residues: CASSYGEGRNEQFF. The CDR3 DNA sequence: TGTGCCAGCAGTTACGGAGAGGGACGCAATGAGCAGTTCTTC. V and J are TRBV6-5 and TRBJ2-1; perhaps D is TRBD1 or TRBD2 (5 bases each). Per the germline V gene, CDR1 is MNHEY and CDR2 is SVGAGI. Trimming left V 2 bases short and J 6 bases short, with 11 bases between. CDR3 length: 14 residues.